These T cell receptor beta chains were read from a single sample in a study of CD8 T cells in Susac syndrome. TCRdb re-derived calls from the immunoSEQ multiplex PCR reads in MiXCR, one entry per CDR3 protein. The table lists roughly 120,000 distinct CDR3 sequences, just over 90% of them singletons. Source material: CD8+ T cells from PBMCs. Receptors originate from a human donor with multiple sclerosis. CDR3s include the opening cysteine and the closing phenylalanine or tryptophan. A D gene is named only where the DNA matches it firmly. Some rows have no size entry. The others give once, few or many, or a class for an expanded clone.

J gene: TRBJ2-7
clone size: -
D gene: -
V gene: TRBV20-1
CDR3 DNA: TGCAGTGCTAGGTACGGGGGCGAGCAGTACTTC
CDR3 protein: CSARYGGEQYF

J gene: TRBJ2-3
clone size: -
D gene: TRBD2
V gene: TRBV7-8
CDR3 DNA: TGTGCCAGCAGCGACCGACTAGCGGGGGGGGTAGATACGCAGTATTTT
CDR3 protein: CASSDRLAGGVDTQYF

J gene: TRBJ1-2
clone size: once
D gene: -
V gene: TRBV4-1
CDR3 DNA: TGCGCCAGCAGCCAAGTTCGTGGGGCCGGTGGCTACACCTTC
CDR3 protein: CASSQVRGAGGYTF

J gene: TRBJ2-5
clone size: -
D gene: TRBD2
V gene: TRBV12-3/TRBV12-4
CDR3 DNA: TGTGCCAGCAGTCCCGAGCGGGAGGGCCTTTTTTCCGAGACCCAGTACTTC
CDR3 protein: CASSPEREGLFSETQYF

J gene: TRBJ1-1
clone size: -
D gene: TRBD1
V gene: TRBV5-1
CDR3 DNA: TGCGCCAGCAGCTTGGTGAGACAGGGGGCCAGTGAAGCTTTCTTT
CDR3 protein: CASSLVRQGASEAFF

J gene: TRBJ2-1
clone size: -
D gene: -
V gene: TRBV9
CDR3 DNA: TGTGCCAGCAGCGTACACGACAATGAGCAGTTCTTC
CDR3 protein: CASSVHDNEQFF

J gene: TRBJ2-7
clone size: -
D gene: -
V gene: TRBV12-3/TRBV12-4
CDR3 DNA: TGTGCCAGCAGTACAGGGTCCCCTGGCCTCGAGCAGTACTTC
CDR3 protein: CASSTGSPGLEQYF

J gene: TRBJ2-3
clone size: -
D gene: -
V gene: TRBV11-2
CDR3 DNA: TGTGCCAGCAGCTTCGGGGTACTAGCTAGCACAGATACGCAGTATTTT
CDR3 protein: CASSFGVLASTDTQYF

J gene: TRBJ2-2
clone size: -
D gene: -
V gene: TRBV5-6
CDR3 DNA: TGTGCCAGCAGCTCGTACACCGGGGAGCTGTTTTTT
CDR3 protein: CASSSYTGELFF

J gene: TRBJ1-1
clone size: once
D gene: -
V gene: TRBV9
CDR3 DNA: TGTGCCAGCAGCGTAGTGGCGAACACTGAAGCTTTCTTT
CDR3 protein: CASSVVANTEAFF

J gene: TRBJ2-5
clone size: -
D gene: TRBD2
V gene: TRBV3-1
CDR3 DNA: TGTGCCAGCAGCCAAGATCCCCTTATGCGGGAGGCAGAGACCCAGTACTTC
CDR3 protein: CASSQDPLMREAETQYF

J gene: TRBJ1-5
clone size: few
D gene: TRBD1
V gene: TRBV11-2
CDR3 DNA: TGTGCCAGCAGCTTAGATCCCAGGGGGAATCAGCCCCAGCATTTT
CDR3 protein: CASSLDPRGNQPQHF

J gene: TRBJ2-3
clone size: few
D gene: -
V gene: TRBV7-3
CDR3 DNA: TGTGCCAGCAGCTTCGGTGGGGCAGATACGCAGTATTTT
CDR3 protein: CASSFGGADTQYF

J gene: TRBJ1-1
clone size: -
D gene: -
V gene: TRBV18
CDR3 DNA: TGTGCCAGCTCAGCCCCCCGATACACTGAAGCTTTCTTT
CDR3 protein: CASSAPRYTEAFF

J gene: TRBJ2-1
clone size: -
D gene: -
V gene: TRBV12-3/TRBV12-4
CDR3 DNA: TGTGCCAGCAGTTTCCTCGTCCAGGACAATGAGCAGTTCTTC
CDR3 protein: CASSFLVQDNEQFF

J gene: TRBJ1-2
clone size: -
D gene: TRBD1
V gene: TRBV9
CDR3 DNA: TGTGCCAGCAGCGGAGAGGGACAGGGGGCAATCTATGGCTACACCTTC
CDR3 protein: CASSGEGQGAIYGYTF

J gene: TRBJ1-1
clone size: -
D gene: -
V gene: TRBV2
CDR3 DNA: TGTGCCAGCCTATTAGGGGCGGGGACTGAAGCTTTCTTT
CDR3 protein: CASLLGAGTEAFF

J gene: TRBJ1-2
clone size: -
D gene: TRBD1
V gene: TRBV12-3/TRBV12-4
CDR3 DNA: TGTGCCAGCAGTCCCGGGACAGGGGTGGGCTACACCTTC
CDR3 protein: CASSPGTGVGYTF

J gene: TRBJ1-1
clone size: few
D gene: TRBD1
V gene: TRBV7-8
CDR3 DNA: TGTGCCAGCAGCGACGAACAGGGGGCTAGGACTGAAGCTTTCTTT
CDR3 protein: CASSDEQGARTEAFF

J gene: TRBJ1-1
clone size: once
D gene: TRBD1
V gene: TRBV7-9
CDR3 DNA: TGTGCCAGCAGCGCTCTGGACAGGGGGAACACTGAAGCTTTCTTT
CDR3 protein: CASSALDRGNTEAFF

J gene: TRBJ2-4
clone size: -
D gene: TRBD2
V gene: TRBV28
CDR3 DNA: TGTGCCAGCAGTCCGCGGGGAGGGCTCGGGAACATTCAGTACTTC
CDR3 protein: CASSPRGGLGNIQYF

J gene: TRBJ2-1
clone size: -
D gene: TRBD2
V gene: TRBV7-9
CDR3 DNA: TGTGCCAGCAGCTTAAGCGGGAGGGCCATAAATGAGCAGTTCTTC
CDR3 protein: CASSLSGRAINEQFF

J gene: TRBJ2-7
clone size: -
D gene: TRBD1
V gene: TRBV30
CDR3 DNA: TGTGCCTGGAGTTTGGGGGACAGATACGAGCAGTACTTC
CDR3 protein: CAWSLGDRYEQYF

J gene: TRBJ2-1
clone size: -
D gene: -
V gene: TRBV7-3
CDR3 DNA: TGTGCCAGCAGCTTTGGTGAGAGCTCCTACAATGAGCAGTTCTTC
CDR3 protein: CASSFGESSYNEQFF

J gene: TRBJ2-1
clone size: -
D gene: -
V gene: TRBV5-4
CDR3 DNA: TGTGCCAGCAGCCACAGGGAGAAGGGGAATGAGCAGTTCTTC
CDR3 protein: CASSHREKGNEQFF

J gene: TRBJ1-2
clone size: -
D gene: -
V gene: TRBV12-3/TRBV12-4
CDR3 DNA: TGTGCCAGCAGTAACGATTACCTAGTCTATGGCTACACCTTC
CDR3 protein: CASSNDYLVYGYTF

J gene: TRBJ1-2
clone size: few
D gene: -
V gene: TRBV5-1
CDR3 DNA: TGCGCCAGCAGCCCCCGGGGGGTTGGATATGGCTACACCTTC
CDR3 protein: CASSPRGVGYGYTF

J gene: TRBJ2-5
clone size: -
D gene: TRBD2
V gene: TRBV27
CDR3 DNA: TGTGCCAGCAGTCCAGGGACTAGCGGGAGAAGGGAGACCCAGTACTTC
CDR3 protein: CASSPGTSGRRETQYF

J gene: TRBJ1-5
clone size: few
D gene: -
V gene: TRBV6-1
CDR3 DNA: TGTGCCAGCAGTGAAGGGGCAGGATCTTATCAGCCCCAGCATTTT
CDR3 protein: CASSEGAGSYQPQHF

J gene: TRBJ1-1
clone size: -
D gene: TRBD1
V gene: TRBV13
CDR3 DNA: TGTGCCAGCAGCTTAGGGGGACAGGGTGTGAACACTGAAGCTTTCTTT
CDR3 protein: CASSLGGQGVNTEAFF

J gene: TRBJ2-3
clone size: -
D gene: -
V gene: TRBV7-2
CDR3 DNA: TGTGCCAGCAGCCTTCTGTCGGGCGGAAATACGCAGTATTTT
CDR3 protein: CASSLLSGGNTQYF

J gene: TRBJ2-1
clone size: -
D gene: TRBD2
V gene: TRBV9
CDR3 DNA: TGTGCCAGCAGTCCTAGGACTAGCGGGAGTAGGAATGAGCAGTTCTTC
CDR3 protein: CASSPRTSGSRNEQFF

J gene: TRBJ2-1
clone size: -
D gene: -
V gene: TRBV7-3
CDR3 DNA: TGTGCCAGCAGCTTACTGGCTAGCACTGAGCAGTTCTTC
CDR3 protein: CASSLLASTEQFF

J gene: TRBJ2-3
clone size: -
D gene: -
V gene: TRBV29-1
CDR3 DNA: TGCAGCGTTGATCCGGGCGCCCTGACAGATACGCAGTATTTT
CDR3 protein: CSVDPGALTDTQYF